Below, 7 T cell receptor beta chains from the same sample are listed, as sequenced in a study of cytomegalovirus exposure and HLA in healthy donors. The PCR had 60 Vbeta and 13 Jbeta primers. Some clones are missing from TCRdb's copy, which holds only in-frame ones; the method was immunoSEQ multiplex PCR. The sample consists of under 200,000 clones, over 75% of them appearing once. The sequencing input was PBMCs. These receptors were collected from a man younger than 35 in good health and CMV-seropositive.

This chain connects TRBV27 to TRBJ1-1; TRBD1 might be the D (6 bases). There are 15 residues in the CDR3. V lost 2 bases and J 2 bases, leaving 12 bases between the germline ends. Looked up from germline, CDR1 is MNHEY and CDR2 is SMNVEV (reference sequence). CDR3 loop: CASSLITTGNTEAFF. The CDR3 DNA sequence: TGTGCCAGCAGTTTAATTACGACAGGTAACACTGAAGCTTTCTTT.

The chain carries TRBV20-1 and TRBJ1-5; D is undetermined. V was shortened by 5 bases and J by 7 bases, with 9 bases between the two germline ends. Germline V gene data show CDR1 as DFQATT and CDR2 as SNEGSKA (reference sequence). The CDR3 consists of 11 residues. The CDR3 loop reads CSAGPGQPQHF. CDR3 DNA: TGCAGTGCTGGGCCAGGCCAGCCCCAGCATTTT.

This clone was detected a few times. The CDR3 nucleotides are TGTGCCAGCAGCTCCGACAGGGGCCCTAGGGAGCAGTACTTC. This translates into CASSSDRGPREQYF. The chain joins TRBV7-8 to TRBJ2-7, with 8 bases fitting TRBD1. This CDR3 comprises 14 residues. The J segment lost 7 bases and the V segment lost 4 bases, leaving 9 bases of the junction unmatched. Per germline, CDR1 SGHVS and CDR2 FQNEAQ.

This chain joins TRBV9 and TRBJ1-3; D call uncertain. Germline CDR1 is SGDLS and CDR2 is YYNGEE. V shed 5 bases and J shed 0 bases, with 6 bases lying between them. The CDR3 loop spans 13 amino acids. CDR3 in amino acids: CASRGLSGNTIYF. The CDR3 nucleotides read TGTGCCAGCAGAGGACTCTCTGGAAACACCATATATTTT.

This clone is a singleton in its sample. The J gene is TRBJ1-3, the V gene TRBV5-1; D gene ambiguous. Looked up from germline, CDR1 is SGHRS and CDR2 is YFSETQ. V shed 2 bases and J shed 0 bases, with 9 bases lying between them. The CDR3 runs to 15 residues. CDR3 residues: CASSFDGNSGNTIYF. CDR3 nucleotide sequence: TGCGCCAGCAGCTTCGATGGCAACTCTGGAAACACCATATATTTT. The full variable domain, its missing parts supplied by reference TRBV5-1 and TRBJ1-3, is KAGVTQTPRYLIKTRGQQVTLSCSPISGHRSVSWYQQTPGQGLQFLFEYFSETQRNKGNFPGRFSGRQFSNSRSEMNVSTLELGDSALYLCASSFDGNSGNTIYFGEGSWLTVV.

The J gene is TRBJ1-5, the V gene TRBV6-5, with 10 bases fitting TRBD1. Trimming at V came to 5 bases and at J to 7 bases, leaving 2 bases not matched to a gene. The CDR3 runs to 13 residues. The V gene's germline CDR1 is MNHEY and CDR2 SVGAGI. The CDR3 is CASSGTGAQPQHF. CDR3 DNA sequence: TGTGCCAGCAGTGGGACAGGGGCACAGCCCCAGCATTTT.

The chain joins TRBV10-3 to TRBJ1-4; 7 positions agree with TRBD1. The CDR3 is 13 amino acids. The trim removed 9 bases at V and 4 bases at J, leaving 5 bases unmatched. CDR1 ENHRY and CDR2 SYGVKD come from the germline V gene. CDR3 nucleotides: TGTGCCATAAGGGGACAGAATAATGAAAAACTGTTTTTT. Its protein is CAIRGQNNEKLFF.